This T cell receptor (beta chain) stems from a study of shared clonotypes between healthy human individuals (dated by TCRdb to between 2020 and 2021). In terms of the full investigation: The cohort comprised two women and a few men aged 18 to 49 years. For each donor, CD4 naive and CD4 memory were each given three plates, CD8 naive was given two plates, and CD8 memory was given one plate. Blood TCR repertoires of roughly five healthy adults were deeply sequenced to estimate repertoire size and the extent of clonotype sharing between individuals. Libraries were prepared and TCR repertoires were sequenced by different laboratories using diverse techniques, in order to increase sequencing depth and limit assay-specific biases. Leukapheresis yielded between about 0.85 and 9.5 billion PBMCs per donor. Overall study results and their limits: Compared with non-shared clonotypes, the clonotypes found in all four sorted-subset donors had higher generation probabilities. Incomplete sequencing was indicated by rarefaction of sorted-subset datasets, despite the large sequencing depth. Based on pairwise subsampling, the degree of clonotype sharing among donors was expected to be affected by sequencing depth. The genetic and exposure-history diversity represented was limited by the small number of donors. Sampling was restricted to blood, and TCR repertoires in tissue are likely to differ from TCR repertoires in blood. Larger estimated clonotype richness was generally found for naive subsets than for memory subsets. When several donors were compared, the shared fraction of clonotypes was about 5.5% for naive CD4, around 3.5% for naive CD8, 2.3% for memory CD4, and around 0.37% for memory CD8.

Points on this clone: Its specific antigen is unknown. Base qualities were left out, and no much larger clone turns up one base away.

Using the deep immunoSEQ assay, multiplex PCR amplified TCR CDR3 regions from genomic DNA. For each cell subset, the extracted genomic DNA was distributed evenly across all wells of several immunoSEQ 96-well plates, and each plate served as one replicate. Each replicate PCR for sorted subsets received about 220 ng genomic DNA, equal to roughly 29,000 T cell genomes. The purified libraries were quantified using a Qubit 3.0 fluorometer, sized with a Bioanalyzer 2100, and then quantified again using the KAPA Library Quantification kit. Each immunoSEQ 96-well plate was sequenced on its own single-read 150-cycle Illumina NextSeq 550 flow cell. Processing in the source paper ran as follows. The immunoSEQ output contained only junctional sequences without quality scores, so filtering could not match that applied to full-length reads. Sequences were annotated with PyIR, a Python wrapper for IgBLAST v1.9, using IMGT germline references to assign V/J genes and CDR3. Any read was removed if the V/J assignment was weak (E-value above 1e-6), the CDR3 was missing, or the read contained stop codons, out-of-frame junctions, or ambiguous translated residues. V3J clonotypes were defined as sequences sharing an identical inferred V gene, J gene, and CDR3 amino acid sequence. The percentage overlap between two repertoires was calculated by dividing the number of shared unique clonotypes by the size of the smaller repertoire. Repertoire richness was assessed with RTK rarefaction, the Chao1 estimator, and Recon v2.1 estimates of unobserved clonotypes. Generation probabilities for all TCRbeta clonotypes obtained by the gDNA method from a handful of donors were computed using OLGA. TCRdb re-hosts the immuneACCESS table, in-frame sequences only. Its copies lack some clones; in the studies checked, an unresolved V gene accounts for under half of them, and the cause for the rest is not known. V and J calls and clone size follow that table, whereas D and trimming were derived from the DNA. The sample table contains nearly 750,000 clones; only one count was recorded for approximately 77% of them. The ten largest clones represent approximately 1.8% of the sample.

The donors were healthy, HIV-negative adults who had no recently reported acute infections or vaccinations. Every donor was a Caucasian adult living in Nashville, Tennessee, USA. CD4+ T cells were enriched by magnetic negative selection, after which naive cells were positively selected on CD45RA and the negative fraction was taken as the memory subset. After blood collection by leukapheresis, PBMCs were isolated using Ficoll-Histopaque density gradient centrifugation and then cryopreserved in the vapor phase of liquid nitrogen. Analytical flow cytometry was used to check the purity and quantity of every magnetically sorted T cell population. Each sorted fraction had its genomic DNA isolated and then quantified by UV absorbance on a Nanodrop 2000c. V loses 4 bases of germline sequence and J loses 1 base, and the interval between the two ends is 14 bases. From a lookup of the germline V gene (reference sequence), CDR1 and CDR2 are SEHNR and FQNEAQ. Its CDR3 holds 16 amino acids, cysteine through phenylalanine. The read is trimmed to its CDR3 DNA, 48 bases read in frame from base 1.

The chain is assembled from TRBV7-9 and TRBJ2-1, and the D gene may be TRBD1, 6 bases matching. This TCR was sampled from a woman aged 25 to 39 in good health. Sequenced input: memory CD4+ T cells sorted from blood. The sample's cell subset or site, from its label and the paper: CD45RA-negative fraction. DNA sequence: TGTGCCAGCAGCTCCCTATACAGGGCGTCCTACAATGAGCAGTTCTTC. The translation is CASSSLYRASYNEQFF.